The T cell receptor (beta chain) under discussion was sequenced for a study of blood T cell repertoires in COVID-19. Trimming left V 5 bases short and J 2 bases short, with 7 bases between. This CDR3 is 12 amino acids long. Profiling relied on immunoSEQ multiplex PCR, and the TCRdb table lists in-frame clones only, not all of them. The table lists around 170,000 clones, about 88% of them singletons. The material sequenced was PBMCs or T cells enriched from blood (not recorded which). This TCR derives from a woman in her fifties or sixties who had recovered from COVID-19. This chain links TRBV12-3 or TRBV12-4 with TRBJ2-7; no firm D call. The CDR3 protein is CASSTTAYEQYF. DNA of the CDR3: TGTGCCAGCAGTACAACAGCCTACGAGCAGTACTTC.